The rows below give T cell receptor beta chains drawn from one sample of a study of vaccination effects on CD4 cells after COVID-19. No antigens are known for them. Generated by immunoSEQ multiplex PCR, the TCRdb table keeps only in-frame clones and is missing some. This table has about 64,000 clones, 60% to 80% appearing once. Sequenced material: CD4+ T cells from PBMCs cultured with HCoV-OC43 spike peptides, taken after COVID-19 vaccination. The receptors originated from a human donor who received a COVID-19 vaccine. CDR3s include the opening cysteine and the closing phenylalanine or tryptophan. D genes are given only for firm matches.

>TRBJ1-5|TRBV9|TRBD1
TGTGCCAGCAGCCCTGGACAGGGCCCCTCTCAGCCCCAGCATTTT
CASSPGQGPSQPQHF
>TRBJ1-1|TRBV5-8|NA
TGTGCCAGCAGCGGGCCTTTTCGGGGAGCGAACACTGAAGCTTTCTTT
CASSGPFRGANTEAFF
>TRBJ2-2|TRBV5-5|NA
TGTGCCAGCAGCCGCCTAAACCAGGACACCGGGGAGCTGTTTTTT
CASSRLNQDTGELFF
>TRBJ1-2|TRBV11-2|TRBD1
TGTGCCAGCAGCTTAATTGGCAGGGGGACGGTTAACTATGGCTACACCTTC
CASSLIGRGTVNYGYTF
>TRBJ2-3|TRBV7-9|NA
TGTGCCAGCAGCTTGGGGGGAGCAGATACGCAGTATTTT
CASSLGGADTQYF
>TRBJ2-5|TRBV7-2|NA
TGTGCCAGCAGCTTAGCAACAGGGCGCCAAGAGACCCAGTACTTC
CASSLATGRQETQYF
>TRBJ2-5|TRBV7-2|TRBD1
TGTGCCAGCAGCGGACGGACAGGTCAAGAGACCCAGTACTTC
CASSGRTGQETQYF
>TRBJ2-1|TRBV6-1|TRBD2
TGTGCCAGCAGTGTTAGCGGGGGGACAATCTACAATGAGCAGTTCTTC
CASSVSGGTIYNEQFF
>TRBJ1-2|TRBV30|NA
TGTGCCTTATATGGCTACACCTTC
CALYGYTF
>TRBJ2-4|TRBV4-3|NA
TGCGCCAGCAGCCAGGTCGGGGACAAAAACATTCAGTACTTC
CASSQVGDKNIQYF